These T cell receptor beta chains were read from a single sample in a study of blood T cell repertoires in COVID-19. The method was immunoSEQ multiplex PCR; TCRdb's version includes in-frame clones alone and lacks a portion of them. The data hold around 380,000 clones, with roughly 86% observed a single time. The specimen was PBMCs or T cells enriched from blood (not recorded which). The source of these receptors is a young man who had recovered from COVID-19. The CDR3 runs from the conserved cysteine through the conserved F or W. A D gene is named only where the DNA matches it firmly. Expanded clones get a size class; other rows say once, few or many, or leave the size out.

-	TRBV10-2	TRBJ1-1	TRBD1	TGCGCCAGCAGCAAAGACAGGGCATCAATTGAAGCTTTCTTT	CASSKDRASIEAFF
-	TRBV25-1	TRBJ1-1	-	TGTGCCAGCAGTGGAGACAGGTTGGTCACTGAAGCTTTCTTT	CASSGDRLVTEAFF
once	TRBV19	TRBJ1-3	-	TGTGCCAGTAGTAGGGACACCAACTCTGGAAACACCATATATTTT	CASSRDTNSGNTIYF
-	TRBV20-1	TRBJ1-2	-	TGCAGTGCCCAGGAGGACTATGGCTACACCTTC	CSAQEDYGYTF
-	TRBV25-1	TRBJ1-4	TRBD1	TGTGCCAGCCATCTGAGCGGGACAGGGACTGAAAAACTGTTTTTT	CASHLSGTGTEKLFF
-	TRBV6-5	TRBJ2-2	TRBD1	TGTGCCAGCATACCGGGACAGCGTACCGGGGAGCTGTTTTTT	CASIPGQRTGELFF
-	TRBV7-2	TRBJ2-5	TRBD2	TGTGCCAGCAGCTTAGCGCCTTATAGCGGGGGGGCCGGATACCAAGAGACCCAGTACTTC	CASSLAPYSGGAGYQETQYF
-	TRBV7-2	TRBJ2-5	TRBD2	TGTGCCAGCAGCCTGGCGGGGGGGCGGGGTGAGACCCAGTACTTC	CASSLAGGRGETQYF
-	TRBV28	TRBJ2-6	-	TGTGCCAGTGAGGACAGCTTGTCTGGGGCCAACGTCCTGACTTTC	CASEDSLSGANVLTF
-	TRBV28	TRBJ1-5	-	TGTGCCAGCAGTCCTCGCAGGGGTACTCAGCCCCAGCATTTT	CASSPRRGTQPQHF
-	TRBV7-2	TRBJ2-5	TRBD2	TGTGCCAGCAGCTTAGCTACTAGCGGGGGGGCCGAGACCCAGTACTTC	CASSLATSGGAETQYF
-	TRBV18	TRBJ2-7	-	TGTGCCAGCTCACCACGTACAGGATCACGCTACGAGCAGTACTTC	CASSPRTGSRYEQYF
-	TRBV25-1	TRBJ2-6	-	TGTGCCAGCAGCGCGCCGTCCGGGGCCAACGTCCTGACTTTC	CASSAPSGANVLTF
-	TRBV11-2	TRBJ2-3	TRBD2	TGTGCCAGCAGCCCTCTAGCGGGGGACACAGATACGCAGTATTTT	CASSPLAGDTDTQYF